The rows below give T cell receptor beta chains drawn from one sample of a study of immune heterogeneity within non-small cell lung tumors. MiXCR was run by TCRdb on the multiplex PCR reads, yielding one entry per CDR3 protein. Among around 9,600 distinct CDR3 sequences listed, roughly 32% were seen once. Specimen: lung tumor tissue. The receptor set was obtained from a man between 60 and 75 years old with non-small cell lung cancer. The CDR3 runs from the conserved cysteine through the conserved F or W. D genes are given only for firm matches. Size is omitted from some rows. Given values are once, few, many or a class for expanded clones.

d_gene	abundance	v_gene	j_gene	CDR3nt	CDR3aa
NA	NA	TRBV5-1	TRBJ1-2	TGCGCCAGCAGGGAAGGGAACTATGGCTACACCTTC	CASREGNYGYTF
TRBD1	many	TRBV6-1	TRBJ2-5	TGTGCTCAAGGGACAGGCGGGGTGGAGACCCAGTACTTC	CAQGTGGVETQYF
NA	NA	TRBV14	TRBJ2-1	TGTGCCAGCAGCGCAGGGAATTGGGACTACAATGAGCAGTTCTTC	CASSAGNWDYNEQFF
TRBD2	NA	TRBV4-1	TRBJ2-7	TGCGCCAGCAGCTCCGGACTAGCGGTCTCCTACGAGCAGTACTTC	CASSSGLAVSYEQYF
TRBD2	NA	TRBV6-1	TRBJ2-3	TGTGCCAGCAGTGAAAGGGCTAGCGGGAGACCTAGCACAGATACGCAGTATTTT	CASSERASGRPSTDTQYF
TRBD1	many	TRBV19	TRBJ1-2	TGTGCCAGTAGCCGGGACAGCTACTATGGCTACACCTTC	CASSRDSYYGYTF
NA	many	TRBV20-1	TRBJ2-5	TGCAGCTCCCAGACCCCATTGGAAGAGACCCAGTACTTC	CSSQTPLEETQYF
NA	NA	TRBV2	TRBJ1-6	TGTGCCAGCAGCGAAAGAGAGTATAATTCACCCCTCCACTTT	CASSEREYNSPLHF
NA	medium-sized	TRBV19	TRBJ1-1	TGTGCCAGTGCGAGTTACGGGACTGAAGCTTTCTTT	CASASYGTEAFF
TRBD1	once	TRBV6-5	TRBJ2-3	TGTGCCAGCGGTTCGACAGGGAATACGCAGTATTTT	CASGSTGNTQYF
NA	medium-sized	TRBV24-1	TRBJ2-2	TGTGCCACCAGTGACCCGGGGGTGGGGATTACCGGGGAGCTGTTTTTT	CATSDPGVGITGELFF
TRBD2	few	TRBV20-1	TRBJ2-5	TGCAGTGCTAGAAGGACTAGCGGGAGTGAGACCCAGTACTTC	CSARRTSGSETQYF
NA	large	TRBV19	TRBJ1-3	TGTGCCAGTAGTAGATACACAGTATCTGGAAACACCATATATTTT	CASSRYTVSGNTIYF
NA	large	TRBV24-1	TRBJ2-7	TGTGCCACCAGTGGGGGAGGCTACGAGCAGTACTTC	CATSGGGYEQYF
TRBD2	many	TRBV29-1	TRBJ2-3	TGCAGCGTGCAAGGACTAGCAGCTAGCACAGATACGCAGTATTTT	CSVQGLAASTDTQYF
NA	medium-sized	TRBV6-2/TRBV6-3	TRBJ2-6	TGTGCCAGCAGTCGAGGGAGTTCGGGGTCTGGGGCCAACGTCCTGACTTTC	CASSRGSSGSGANVLTF
NA	medium-sized	TRBV20-1	TRBJ1-2	TGCAGTGCTAATGAGGACAGCTATGGCTACACCTTC	CSANEDSYGYTF
TRBD2	many	TRBV5-1	TRBJ2-7	TGCGCCAGCAGCTTGGTGGCTAGCGGACCCTACGAGCAGTACTTC	CASSLVASGPYEQYF
NA	many	TRBV27	TRBJ2-7	TGTGCCAGCAGTTTATCCGGCAGCTACGAGCAGTACTTC	CASSLSGSYEQYF
TRBD1	many	TRBV9	TRBJ2-2	TGTGCCAGCAGCACACGCCGGACAGGGAGTAGGTTTGGGGAGCTGTTTTTT	CASSTRRTGSRFGELFF
TRBD1	large	TRBV27	TRBJ2-1	TGTGCCAGCAGTTTATCCCCGACAGGGTCAGGGGAGCAGTTCTTC	CASSLSPTGSGEQFF
TRBD2	medium-sized	TRBV6-5	TRBJ2-2	TGTGCCAGCAGTTACGGCGGGAGTGGAGTATACTCGAACACCGGGGAGCTGTTTTTT	CASSYGGSGVYSNTGELFF
NA	many	TRBV4-1	TRBJ2-2	TGCGCCAGCAGCCAAGATAAGGGAGAGTTGGCACGGAACACCGGGGAGCTGTTTTTT	CASSQDKGELARNTGELFF
NA	NA	TRBV11-1	TRBJ2-7	TGTGCCAGCAGCTCCCTACAGGCAAACTCCTACGAGCAGTACTTC	CASSSLQANSYEQYF
NA	many	TRBV6-5	TRBJ2-3	TGTGCCAGCAGTTACTCGGGATTCGGCGGTCCAAAGGCAGATACGCAGTATTTT	CASSYSGFGGPKADTQYF
TRBD2	NA	TRBV6-4	TRBJ2-3	TGTGCCAGCAGTGAGGGTAGCGGGGGGACAGATACGCAGTATTTT	CASSEGSGGTDTQYF
TRBD2	medium-sized	TRBV7-8	TRBJ2-5	TGTGCCAGCAGCTTAAGGCTAGCGGCTCAAGAGACCCAGTACTTC	CASSLRLAAQETQYF
TRBD2	NA	TRBV7-3	TRBJ2-1	TGTGCCAGCAGCTTAGGTGGGACTAGCTACGGTGAGCAGTTCTTC	CASSLGGTSYGEQFF
TRBD1	many	TRBV19	TRBJ2-1	TGTGCCAGTGGGGACAGGGGCCCTGAGCAGTTCTTC	CASGDRGPEQFF
TRBD2	medium-sized	TRBV28	TRBJ2-7	TGTGCCAGCAGTTTAGGACTAGCGGGAGGTACCTACGAGCAGTACTTC	CASSLGLAGGTYEQYF
TRBD1	many	TRBV5-4	TRBJ1-2	TGTGCCAGCAGCCAGACAGGGAACTATGGCTACACCTTC	CASSQTGNYGYTF
NA	NA	TRBV19	TRBJ2-7	TGTGCCAGTAGATACGGGCAGGGGCCAGCCTACGAGCAGTACTTC	CASRYGQGPAYEQYF